What follows describes a single T cell receptor beta chain. The antigen remains unidentified. It was with 60 Vbeta and 13 Jbeta primers that the PCR ran. Sequenced by immunoSEQ multiplex PCR; TCRdb stores in-frame clones only, minus some. Counted here are about 150,000 clones, roughly 85% occurring once; the ten biggest clones make up 1%. These data are taken from a study of cytomegalovirus exposure and HLA in healthy donors. Study-wide background: HLA-typed donors were the source of about 85 million unique TCRs, which an early data release held. Findings and caveats of the study: The authors enumerated 180 or so TCR beta chains as linked to cytomegalovirus. Later, an analysis showed that TCR beta chains associated with HLA were more clonally expanded than others that were equally common.

The CDR3 totals 13 residues. CDR1 is SGDLS, CDR2 YYNGEE, per germline. V was clipped by 0 bases and J by 8 bases, with 8 bases between them. The sequencing input was PBMCs. The origin of this receptor is a boy younger than 10 in good health and CMV-seronegative. This chain connects TRBV9 to TRBJ2-2, with unresolved D. The DNA of the CDR3 is TGTGCCAGCAGCGTAGCCCCCGGGGGGGAGCTGTTTTTT. Translated: CASSVAPGGELFF.